The 10 T cell receptor beta chains presented below share a single source sample, sequenced in a study of blood T cell repertoires in COVID-19. The assay was immunoSEQ multiplex PCR, and TCRdb's table has in-frame clones only and misses some. The sample shows about 80,000 clones, about four fifths of them seen only once. The sample was peripheral blood. Receptor source: a human donor in a cohort sampled during active COVID-19.

The genes are TRBV19 and TRBJ2-7; no firm D call. V dropped 3 bases and J dropped 0 bases, with 9 bases sitting between them. CDR1 and CDR2 from the germline V gene are LNHDA and SQIVND (reference sequence). This CDR3 spans 14 amino acids. The CDR3 is CASSISESSYEQYF. The CDR3 nucleotides are TGTGCCAGTAGTATCTCTGAGAGCTCCTACGAGCAGTACTTC.

This rearrangement joins TRBV6-5 to TRBJ1-2, with 7 bases that match TRBD1. Germline values: CDR1 MNHEY, CDR2 SVGAGI. J was trimmed by 8 bases and V by 2 bases; bases with no gene match: 14. The CDR3 contains 16 residues. CDR3 loop: CASSYASSTGRGGYTF. The DNA of the CDR3 is TGTGCCAGCAGTTACGCCTCCTCGACAGGGCGAGGGGGCTACACCTTC.

CDR3 residues: CASSQERVNTEAFF. The DNA for the CDR3 is TGCGCCAGCAGCCAAGAGAGGGTGAACACTGAAGCTTTCTTT. This chain links TRBV4-1 with TRBJ1-1, with D unclear. Trimming took off 0 bases at V and 0 bases at J, with 5 bases between the two ends. The CDR3 is 14 amino acids. CDR1 is MGHRA and CDR2 is YSYEKL in the germline V gene.

The chain joins TRBV7-3 to TRBJ2-2, with 7 bases aligning to TRBD2. The germline V gene encodes CDR1 SGHTA and CDR2 FQGTGA. V was clipped by 0 bases and J by 0 bases; unmatched bases: 1. The CDR3 sequence is 16 residues long. The CDR3 nucleotides read TGTGCCAGCAGCTTAACAAGCGGGACGAACACCGGGGAGCTGTTTTTT. Its translation: CASSLTSGTNTGELFF.

This clone appeared a few times. This chain joins TRBV30 and TRBJ1-3; 9 bases are a match to TRBD1. Germline CDR1 reads GTSNPN; CDR2 reads SVGIG (reference sequence). V was clipped by 3 bases and J by 0 bases; unmatched bases: 6. The length of the CDR3 is 16 residues. The CDR3 spells CAWRGQGGSSGNTIYF. The CDR3 DNA follows: TGTGCCTGGAGGGGACAGGGAGGGAGCTCTGGAAACACCATATATTTT.

This clone has just one count. The chain links TRBV27 to TRBJ1-2, with 7 bases fitting TRBD1. The V gene end was trimmed by 5 bases and the J gene end by 2 bases; junction bases not matched to a gene: 5. Germline V gene sequence: CDR1 MNHEY, CDR2 SMNVEV (reference sequence). This CDR3 region has 14 residues. Here the CDR3 DNA reads TGTGCCAGCAGTAGCAGACAGGGCAACTATGGCTACACCTTC. This gives the protein CASSSRQGNYGYTF.

The chain uses TRBV30 and TRBJ1-5; TRBD1 is a possible D gene (6 bases). There are 12 residues in the CDR3. Trimming stripped 5 bases from V and 4 bases from J, with 9 bases between. Germline CDR1 GTSNPN, CDR2 SVGIG (reference sequence). DNA for the CDR3: TGTGCCTGGGACAGGCTAAATCAGCCCCAGCATTTT. It is translated as CAWDRLNQPQHF.

The chain combines TRBV19 with TRBJ2-5; D possibly corresponds to TRBD2 (6 bases). The CDR3 runs 13 residues. V was pared by 4 bases and J by 9 bases, with 15 bases between. Germline-derived CDR1 and CDR2 are LNHDA and SQIVND (reference sequence). The CDR3 sequence: CASSRGLPGSQYF. CDR3 in DNA: TGTGCCAGTAGTAGGGGACTCCCAGGGTCCCAGTACTTC. Drawing the rest from reference TRBV19 and TRBJ2-5, the complete variable domain is DGGITQSPKYLFRKEGQNVTLSCEQNLNHDAMYWYRQDPGQGLRLIYYSQIVNDFQKGDIAEGYSVSREKKESFPLTVTSAQKNPTAFYLCASSRGLPGSQYFGPGTRLLVL.

V usage is TRBV21-1 and J usage is TRBJ2-3; the table's D call TRBD2 went unverified against the DNA. TRBV21-1 is an annotated pseudogene. CDR3 length: 14 residues. The DNA of the CDR3 is TGTGCCAGCAGCACTATTCTAGCGCCAGATACGCAGTATTTT. Translation: CASSTILAPDTQYF.

This sequence joins TRBV27 and TRBJ2-3; D is uncertain. This CDR3 spans 15 amino acids. Germline V gene lookup returns CDR1 MNHEY and CDR2 SMNVEV (reference sequence). Trimming took 4 bases from V and 0 from J, leaving 11 bases between them. Written as DNA, the CDR3 is TGTGCCAGCAGTTCACCGTCCACTAGCACAGATACGCAGTATTTT. Amino acid sequence: CASSSPSTSTDTQYF.